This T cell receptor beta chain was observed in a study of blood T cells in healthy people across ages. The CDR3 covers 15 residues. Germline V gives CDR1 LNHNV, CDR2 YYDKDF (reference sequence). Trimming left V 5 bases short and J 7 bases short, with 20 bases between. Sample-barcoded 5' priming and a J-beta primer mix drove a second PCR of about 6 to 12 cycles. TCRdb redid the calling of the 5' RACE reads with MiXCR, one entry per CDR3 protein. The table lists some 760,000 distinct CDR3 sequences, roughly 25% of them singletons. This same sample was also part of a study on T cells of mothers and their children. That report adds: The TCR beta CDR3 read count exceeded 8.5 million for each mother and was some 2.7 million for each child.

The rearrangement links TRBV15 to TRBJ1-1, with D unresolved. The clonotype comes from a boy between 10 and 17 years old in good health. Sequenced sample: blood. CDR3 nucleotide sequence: TGTGCCACCAGCGTCCGATTAGACCCCTCCTATGAAGCTTTCTTT. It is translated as CATSVRLDPSYEAFF.